Included here is one T cell receptor beta chain sequence, with context. Trimming removed 0 bases from V and 7 bases from J, with 17 bases in between. This CDR3 has 16 amino acids. From germline, CDR1 is SGHNT and CDR2 YYREEE (reference sequence). The data originate from a study of OX40 agonist ivuxolimab in advanced cancers. Study as a whole: Under the entry rules, prior anti-PD-1, anti-PD-L1 or anti-CTLA-4 therapy was allowed, and about 38% had some.

TCRdb's copy holds only in-frame clones and misses some; the assay was immunoSEQ multiplex PCR. The sample has about 62,000 clones, roughly 88% seen once. The input for sequencing was CD4+ or CD8+ T cells sorted from blood, taken in a trial of the OX40 agonist ivuxolimab. The chain carries TRBV5-4 and TRBJ2-1; either TRBD1 or TRBD2 may supply D (5 bases each). The clonotype comes from an adult with an advanced solid tumor such as melanoma, head and neck, liver or kidney cancer. The CDR3 region is CASSLEWDPRFNEQFF. CDR3 coding DNA: TGTGCCAGCAGCTTGGAGTGGGACCCGCGCTTTAATGAGCAGTTCTTC.